Sequencing of this TCR beta chain was carried out in a study of T cells in Graves' hyperthyroidism and ophthalmopathy. TCR beta CDR3 regions were amplified from RNA transcripts. In the first-round RT-PCR of the TCR CDR3, the HTBI primer set was used. TCRdb recomputed calls from the multiplex PCR reads with MiXCR, one row per CDR3 protein. The sample holds approximately 560,000 distinct CDR3 sequences, approximately 14% seen once. The CDR3 is 16 residues long. Germline lookup yields CDR1 DFQATT and CDR2 SNEGSKA (reference sequence). Trimming cost V 3 bases and J 3 bases; bases outside gene matches: 6. The sequenced sample consisted of blood. This sequence was found in a woman in her 30s with Graves' hyperthyroidism. The chain combines TRBV20-1 with TRBJ2-7, with 15 bases lining up with TRBD2. CDR3 nucleotide sequence: TGCAGTGCTAGGATCCCGGGACTAGCGGGAGGCTACGAGCAGTACTTC. Residues: CSARIPGLAGGYEQYF.